This is a list of T cell receptor beta chains from one sample in a study of T cell responses to AZD1222 COVID-19 vaccine. Assay: immunoSEQ multiplex PCR; the TCRdb copy retains only in-frame clones and omits some. The sample shows around 120,000 clones, around 94% of them seen only once. Sequencing used peripheral blood, obtained on day 0 of AZD1222 vaccination. These receptors were obtained from an adult in good health. Each CDR3 is given without its conserved first and last residue.

j_call | v_call | cdr3_aa
TRBJ1-1 | TRBV28 | ASRSTGWVTEAF
TRBJ1-4 | TRBV28 | ASTPGEKLF
TRBJ2-3 | TRBV2 | ASTGAGGNTQY
TRBJ1-6 | TRBV18 | ASSPTGQGASPLH
TRBJ1-6 | TRBV9 | ASSVDSGSPLH
TRBJ1-1 | TRBV28 | ASSLLGQLISEAF
TRBJ2-3 | TRBV15 | ATSRGSVGTDTQY
TRBJ2-2 | TRBV4-2 | ASEPVGGMNTGELF
TRBJ1-2 | TRBV5-1 | ASSLAVRDLDGYT
TRBJ1-6 | TRBV6-5 | ASSSAGGSYNSPLH
TRBJ2-3 | TRBV15 | ATSRDLGRYTDTQY
TRBJ1-2 | TRBV5-1 | ASSLAGYTGEAYGYT
TRBJ2-3 | TRBV6-5 | ASRRQGYTDTQY
TRBJ1-2 | TRBV20-1 | SASDRSGYT
TRBJ2-2 | TRBV30 | AWSRLGITGELF
TRBJ2-2 | TRBV24-1 | ATSDPPGLSAGELF
TRBJ2-7 | TRBV5-1 | ASSPGAAADYEQY
TRBJ2-6 | TRBV7-2 | ASSPRRGPGANVLT
TRBJ2-7 | TRBV2 | ASSDSFRRGDEQY
TRBJ1-2 | TRBV2 | ASSEKLGFYGYT
TRBJ1-1 | TRBV14 | ASSHRGLGAF
TRBJ2-7 | TRBV18 | ASSPLDNSYEQY
TRBJ1-3 | TRBV19 | ASSIVSGAGNTIY
TRBJ2-1 | TRBV20-1 | SASGQSWWNYNEQF
TRBJ2-7 | TRBV6-5 | ASYSWLSSYEQY
TRBJ2-5 | TRBV6-5 | ASRQSETQY
TRBJ2-2 | TRBV19 | ASRGGRASGELF
TRBJ1-5 | TRBV28 | ASNRQSNQPQH
TRBJ2-3 | TRBV7-9 | ASGRGSTDTQY
TRBJ2-1 | TRBV15 | ATSRDRSSTSYNEQF
TRBJ2-7 | TRBV28 | ASRSTVSYEQY
TRBJ2-1 | TRBV30 | AWSVSAYNEQF
TRBJ1-4 | TRBV15 | ATSRGTGRELF
TRBJ2-7 | TRBV2 | ASTSNYEQY
TRBJ2-3 | TRBV14 | ASSRYSISGESRDTQY
TRBJ2-5 | TRBV7-7 | ASSPAGLQETQY
TRBJ2-1 | TRBV7-9 | ASSALIAGGLNEQF
TRBJ2-4 | TRBV27 | ASSLSWGLAKNIQY
TRBJ1-2 | TRBV6-6 | ASTHGNYGYT
TRBJ2-6 | TRBV5-1 | ASSSRTGRESGANVLT
TRBJ1-3 | TRBV5-1 | ASSFTGTSGYTIY
TRBJ2-7 | TRBV19 | ASSRVVTAHYEQY
TRBJ2-2 | TRBV28 | ASSFRLAAYTGELF
TRBJ1-5 | TRBV6-2/TRBV6-3 | ASSYTSHQPQH
TRBJ1-2 | TRBV7-9 | ASSLSPFYGYT
TRBJ1-1 | TRBV28 | ASVEGAHGGEAF
TRBJ1-4 | TRBV28 | ASSLLRGEMEKLF
TRBJ2-2 | TRBV4-2 | ASSQVGREGDTGELF
TRBJ2-7 | TRBV29-1 | SVATDTYEQY
TRBJ2-1 | TRBV11-3 | ASSLGDPTYNEQF
TRBJ2-2 | TRBV7-9 | ASSPGTGAIGTGELF
TRBJ2-5 | TRBV9 | ASSSHGLETQY
TRBJ1-2 | TRBV20-1 | SADGNYGYT
TRBJ1-5 | TRBV7-7 | ASSLLILRAKSHQPQH